Below, 26 T cell receptor beta chains from the same sample are listed, as sequenced in a study of blood T cell repertoires in COVID-19. The data were produced by immunoSEQ multiplex PCR, yet TCRdb's version contains in-frame clones alone and is incomplete. The sample shows around 58,000 clones, approximately 85% of them seen only once. Material: peripheral blood. Receptor source: a human donor in a cohort sampled during active COVID-19.

In nucleotides, the CDR3 is TGTGCCAGCAGTGAACCGGGGTCCCCTGGAGGAAAGACCCAGTACTTC. It yields the protein CASSEPGSPGGKTQYF. The chain employs TRBV6-1 and TRBJ2-5; a possible D gene is TRBD2 (5 bases). The CDR3 extends over 16 amino acids. V lost 2 bases to trimming and J lost 6 bases, with 19 bases between them. Germline V gives CDR1 MNHNS, CDR2 SASEGT.

In its sample, this clone is medium-sized. The V and J genes are TRBV11-1 and TRBJ2-2, with no clear D. Germline CDR1 reads SGHAT; CDR2 reads FQDESV (reference sequence). With 4 bases removed from V and 1 base from J, the gap between germline ends came to 13 bases. This CDR3 has 16 amino acids. CDR3: CASSSQVRRNTGELFF. Written as DNA, the CDR3 is TGTGCCAGCAGCTCTCAAGTCAGGCGGAACACCGGGGAGCTGTTTTTT.

V gene TRBV28 combines with J gene TRBJ1-1; no reliable D call. The V and J ends lost 6 bases and 3 bases respectively, with 14 bases between them. The CDR3 sequence is 14 residues long. Looked up from germline, CDR1 is MDHEN and CDR2 is SYDVKM. The CDR3 DNA reads as TGTGCCAGCAGCGTGGGGTTCGGGGACACTGAAGCTTTCTTT. Its protein is CASSVGFGDTEAFF.

The chain links TRBV3-1 (or the pseudogene TRBV3-2) to TRBJ2-1; 7 bases line up with TRBD2. The CDR3 has 13 amino acids. With 2 bases clipped from V and 9 bases from J, the junction kept 4 bases outside the gene matches. Germline CDR1 reads LGHDT; CDR2 reads YNNKEL (reference sequence). CDR3 in amino acids: CASSQRLAREQFF. The CDR3 DNA sequence: TGTGCCAGCAGCCAAAGACTAGCCCGTGAGCAGTTCTTC.

The gene calls are TRBV7-2 and TRBJ2-5; 8 bases are a match to TRBD2. Trimming at V came to 5 bases and at J to 4 bases, leaving 12 bases not matched to a gene. The CDR3 is made up of 16 amino acids. Germline lookup yields CDR1 SGHTA and CDR2 FQGNSA. In DNA form, the CDR3 reads TGTGCCAGCAGCCCAGATAGGGGGACTAGGTCAGAGACCCAGTACTTC. Its translation: CASSPDRGTRSETQYF.

The CDR3: CASSASGVPGQPQHF. The CDR3 DNA is TGTGCCAGCAGCGCATCCGGGGTCCCGGGTCAGCCCCAGCATTTT. The chain uses TRBV9 and TRBJ1-5; no clear D. The germline V and J ends were trimmed by 3 bases and 6 bases, with 16 bases remaining between them. CDR3 length: 15 amino acids. Germline V lookup: CDR1 SGDLS, CDR2 YYNGEE.

V and J are TRBV20-1 and TRBJ2-1; D is uncertain. The V end lost 3 bases, the J end lost 5 bases, and 8 bases lay between the germline ends. The CDR3 consists of 12 residues. Germline CDR1 reads DFQATT; CDR2 reads SNEGSKA (reference sequence). DNA of the CDR3: TGCAGTGCTAGTGGTCCCAACAATGAGCAGTTCTTC. It codes for CSASGPNNEQFF.

This chain connects TRBV4-3 to TRBJ2-7; D might be TRBD2 (6 bases). From germline, CDR1 is LGHNA and CDR2 YSLEER. Trimming took 5 bases from V and 7 from J, leaving 21 bases between them. The CDR3 has 15 amino acids. This CDR3 reads CASSAGEGGYREQYF. The CDR3, as DNA: TGCGCCAGCAGCGCGGGCGAGGGAGGTTATAGGGAGCAGTACTTC.

This chain links TRBV7-8 with TRBJ1-2; D perhaps matches TRBD1 (5 bases). The germline V gene has CDR1 SGHVS and CDR2 FQNEAQ. V shed 6 bases and J shed 2 bases, with 10 bases lying between them. The CDR3 consists of 13 residues. The CDR3 DNA is TGTGCCAGCAGACTAGCAGGGAACTATGGCTACACCTTC. Protein product: CASRLAGNYGYTF.

The J gene is TRBJ2-5, the V gene TRBV7-8, with D hard to call. The V end was cut by 5 bases, the J end by 1 base, with 11 bases between. CDR3 size: 14 residues. Germline-derived CDR1 and CDR2 are SGHVS and FQNEAQ. This CDR3 reads CASSLPQFQETQYF. The CDR3 DNA reads TGTGCCAGCAGCCTCCCCCAGTTCCAAGAGACCCAGTACTTC.

This clone has just one count. CDR3 sequence: CASSPGLAGTQTQYF. As DNA, the CDR3 is TGTGCCAGCTCACCAGGCCTAGCGGGGACTCAGACCCAGTACTTC. The chain carries TRBV18 and TRBJ2-5, with 9 bases fitting TRBD2. Germline CDR1 and CDR2: KGHSH and LQKENI. The CDR3 covers 15 residues. Trimming cost V 2 bases and J 6 bases; bases outside gene matches: 7.

Only a few counts were recorded for this clone. The chain combines TRBV6-2 or TRBV6-3 with TRBJ1-2, with unresolved D. This CDR3 is built from 16 residues. The germline gives CDR1 MNHEY, CDR2 SVGEGT. The V end lost 0 bases, the J end lost 6 bases, and 17 bases lay between the germline ends. Here the CDR3 reads CASSYSEPPMQNGYTF. CDR3 DNA: TGTGCCAGCAGTTACTCGGAGCCGCCGATGCAGAATGGCTACACCTTC.

The chain is built from TRBV18 and TRBJ1-1; the match to TRBD1 covers 7 bases. CDR1 and CDR2 from the germline V gene are KGHSH and LQKENI. This CDR3 region has 14 residues. J gave up 0 bases and V 4 bases, and 2 bases lay outside the gene matches. The CDR3 DNA is TGTGCCAGCTCACGTGACAGGGTGAACACTGAAGCTTTCTTT. It yields the protein CASSRDRVNTEAFF.

The rearrangement uses TRBV27 and TRBJ2-1, with TRBD2 as a possible D gene (5 bases). Trimming cost V 6 bases and J 1 base, with 16 bases left between them. The CDR3 consists of 16 residues. Germline V lookup: CDR1 MNHEY, CDR2 SMNVEV (reference sequence). The CDR3 DNA reads as TGTGCCAGCAGCTACCGGACTGACCCATCCTACAATGAGCAGTTCTTC. The encoded protein is CASSYRTDPSYNEQFF.

This clone qualifies as medium-sized. V is TRBV7-3 and J is TRBJ2-2, with no clear D. V was shortened by 3 bases and J by 3 bases, with 5 bases between the two germline ends. The V gene's germline CDR1 is SGHTA and CDR2 FQGTGA. The CDR3 is 13 amino acids. Written as DNA, the CDR3 is TGTGCCAGCAGCTTCTTTTACACCGGGGAGCTGTTTTTT. As protein: CASSFFYTGELFF.

This clone showed up just a few times. The gene calls are TRBV7-8 and TRBJ2-7, with D possibly being TRBD1 (6 bases). CDR1 and CDR2 (germline): SGHVS, FQNEAQ. This CDR3 spans 18 amino acids. The V gene lost 4 bases and the J gene lost 3 bases, with 25 bases spanning the gap. CDR3 sequence reads: CASSSNLRQAAKNYEQYF. As DNA, the CDR3 is TGTGCCAGCAGCTCAAACCTTAGACAGGCTGCCAAGAACTACGAGCAGTACTTC.

The chain employs TRBV10-3 and TRBJ2-7; TRBD1 matches 8 bases. Trimming removed 6 bases from V and 5 bases from J; junction bases left unmatched: 6. Germline V CDR1 and CDR2: ENHRY, SYGVKD. The CDR3 runs to 13 residues. For the CDR3, the DNA is TGTGCCATCAGAAAGACAGGGGACAACGAGCAGTACTTC. Protein sequence: CAIRKTGDNEQYF.

J is TRBJ2-2 and V is TRBV7-9; 7 nucleotides align to TRBD2. Germline-derived CDR1 and CDR2 are SEHNR and FQNEAQ (reference sequence). The CDR3 loop spans 14 amino acids. V lost 6 bases to trimming and J lost 4 bases; unmatched junction nucleotides: 5. CDR3 loop: CASRSGEPTGELFF. DNA for the CDR3: TGTGCCAGCAGGAGCGGGGAGCCCACCGGGGAGCTGTTTTTT.

This chain uses TRBV11-2 with TRBJ1-1; possibly TRBD1 for D (5 bases). The CDR3 runs to 15 residues. The ends were cut back, 1 base at V and 6 bases at J, with 15 bases in the middle. Germline-derived CDR1 and CDR2 are SGHAT and FQNNGV. This CDR3 reads CASSLVVGAGAEAFF. CDR3 coding DNA: TGTGCCAGCAGCTTAGTCGTTGGGGCGGGGGCTGAAGCTTTCTTT.

The count of this clone is one. The chain carries TRBV5-6 and TRBJ2-1; TRBD1 agrees at 10 bases. The CDR3 consists of 15 residues. Germline-derived CDR1 and CDR2 are SGHDT and YYEEEE. With V trimmed by 3 bases and J by 3 bases, 3 bases remained unmatched. CDR3 DNA: TGTGCCAGCAGCTCCGGGACAGGGGTCTACAATGAGCAGTTCTTC. Translated, it gives CASSSGTGVYNEQFF.

This sequence joins TRBV7-8 and TRBJ1-2, with D possibly TRBD1 on 5 matching bases. CDR3 size: 14 residues. Germline V CDR1 and CDR2: SGHVS, FQNEAQ. Trimming shortened V by 6 bases and J by 2 bases, and 13 bases separated the two germline ends. The CDR3 protein is CASSRKTENYGYTF. The CDR3 coding sequence is TGTGCCAGCAGTCGTAAGACAGAAAACTATGGCTACACCTTC. The variable domain in full, with the rest retrieved from reference TRBV7-8 and TRBJ1-2, is GAGVSQSPRYKVAKRGQDVALRCDPISGHVSLFWYQQALGQGPEFLTYFQNEAQLDKSGLPSDRFFAERPEGSVSTLKIQRTQQEDSAVYLCASSRKTENYGYTFGSGTRLTVV.

The J gene is TRBJ2-7, the V gene TRBV19; 12 bases map to TRBD2. From germline, CDR1 is LNHDA and CDR2 SQIVND (reference sequence). V was clipped by 4 bases and J by 2 bases; unmatched bases: 9. This CDR3 has 17 residues. The CDR3 DNA reads TGTGCCAGTAGTACCTCTAGCGGGAGGGTTACCCCCTACGAGCAGTACTTC. This gives the protein CASSTSSGRVTPYEQYF.

V gene TRBV28 combines with J gene TRBJ1-2; 10 nucleotides align to TRBD1. This CDR3 contains 15 residues. J lost 7 bases, V lost 4 bases, and 9 bases had no gene match. Germline V gene lookup returns CDR1 MDHEN and CDR2 SYDVKM. Here the CDR3 DNA reads TGTGCCAGCAGTTCACCCGGGACAGGGGAGGGTGGCTACACCTTC. Translating gives CASSSPGTGEGGYTF.

This chain uses TRBV19 with TRBJ2-5, with 9 bases identical to TRBD2. CDR1 is LNHDA and CDR2 is SQIVND in the germline V gene (reference sequence). The CDR3 is 15 amino acids. V gave up 1 base and J gave up 4 bases; unmatched junction bases: 4. CDR3 loop: CASSIGVRGGETQYF. The CDR3 coding sequence is TGTGCCAGTAGTATAGGGGTGCGGGGGGGAGAGACCCAGTACTTC. Supplemented by reference TRBV19 and TRBJ2-5, the full variable domain reads DGGITQSPKYLFRKEGQNVTLSCEQNLNHDAMYWYRQDPGQGLRLIYYSQIVNDFQKGDIAEGYSVSREKKESFPLTVTSAQKNPTAFYLCASSIGVRGGETQYFGPGTRLLVL.

V usage is TRBV30 and J usage is TRBJ1-1, with D possibly being TRBD1 (5 bases). The CDR3 has 14 residues. The germline V gene encodes CDR1 GTSNPN and CDR2 SVGIG (reference sequence). V was trimmed by 0 bases and J by 3 bases, leaving 11 bases between them. This CDR3 reads CAWSVRPQDTEAFF. As DNA, the CDR3 is TGTGCCTGGAGTGTAAGGCCACAGGACACTGAAGCTTTCTTT.

The CDR3 reads CASQPRRDNQETQYF. In DNA, the CDR3 is TGTGCCAGTCAGCCACGCCGGGACAACCAAGAGACCCAGTACTTC. The chain combines TRBV19 with TRBJ2-5, with D possibly being TRBD1 (6 bases). V was pared by 8 bases and J by 0 bases, with 16 bases between. CDR1 is LNHDA, CDR2 SQIVND, per germline (reference sequence). The CDR3 has 15 residues.